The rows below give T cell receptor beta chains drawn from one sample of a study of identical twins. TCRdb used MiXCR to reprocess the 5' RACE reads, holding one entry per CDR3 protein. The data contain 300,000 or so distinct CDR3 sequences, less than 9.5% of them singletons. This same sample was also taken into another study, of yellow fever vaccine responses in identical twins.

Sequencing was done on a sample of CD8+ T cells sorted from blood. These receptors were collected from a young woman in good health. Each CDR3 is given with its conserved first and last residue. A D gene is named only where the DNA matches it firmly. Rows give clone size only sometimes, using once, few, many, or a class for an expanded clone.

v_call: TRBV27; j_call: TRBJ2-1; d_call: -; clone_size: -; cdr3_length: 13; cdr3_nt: TGTGCCAGCAGTCCTACGGTGGTCTATGAGCAGTTCTTC; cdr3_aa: CASSPTVVYEQFF
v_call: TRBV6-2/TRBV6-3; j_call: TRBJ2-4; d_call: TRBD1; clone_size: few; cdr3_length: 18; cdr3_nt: TGTGCCAGCAGTTACTTCCAGACAGGGTATTCGGCCAAAAACATTCAGTACTTC; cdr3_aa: CASSYFQTGYSAKNIQYF
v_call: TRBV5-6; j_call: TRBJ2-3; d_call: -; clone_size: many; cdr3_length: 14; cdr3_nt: TGTGCCAGCAGCTTGTTTGGGGACCCAGATACGCAGTATTTT; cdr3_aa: CASSLFGDPDTQYF
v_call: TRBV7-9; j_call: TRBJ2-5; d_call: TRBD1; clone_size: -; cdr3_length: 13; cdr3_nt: TGTGCCAGCAGCGGGGACAGACAAGAGACCCAGTACTTC; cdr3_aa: CASSGDRQETQYF
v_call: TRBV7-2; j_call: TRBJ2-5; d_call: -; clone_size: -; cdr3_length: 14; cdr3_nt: TGTGCCAGCAGCAGGGGGGCGGGCCAAGAGACCCAGTACTTC; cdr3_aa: CASSRGAGQETQYF
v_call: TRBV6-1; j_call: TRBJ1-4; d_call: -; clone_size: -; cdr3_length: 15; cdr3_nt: TGTGCCATCAGTCCGCGCCTTGCGGCTAATGAAAAACTGTTTTTT; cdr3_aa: CAISPRLAANEKLFF
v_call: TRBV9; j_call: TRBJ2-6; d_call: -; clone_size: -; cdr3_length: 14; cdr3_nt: TGTGCCAGCAGCGTATTTTCTGGGGCCAACGTCCTGACTTTC; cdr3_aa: CASSVFSGANVLTF
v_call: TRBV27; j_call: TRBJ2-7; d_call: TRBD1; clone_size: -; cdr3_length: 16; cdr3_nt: TGTGCCAGCAGTTCCTTTCGGTGGACAGGGTTCAACGAGCAGTACTTC; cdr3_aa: CASSSFRWTGFNEQYF
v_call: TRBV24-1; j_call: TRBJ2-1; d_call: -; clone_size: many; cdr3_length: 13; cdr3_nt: TGTGCCACCAGTGATTTAGGGGAAAATGAGCAGTTCTTC; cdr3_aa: CATSDLGENEQFF
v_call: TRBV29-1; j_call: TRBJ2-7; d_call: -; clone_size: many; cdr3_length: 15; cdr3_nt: TGCAGCGTTGAAGAGCCTAGCGCGGGCGCCTACGAGCAGTACTTC; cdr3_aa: CSVEEPSAGAYEQYF
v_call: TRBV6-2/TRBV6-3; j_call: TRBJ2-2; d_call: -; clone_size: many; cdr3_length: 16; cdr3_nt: TGTGCCAGCAGTTACGGGGATGTAGTGAACACCGGGGAGCTGTTTTTT; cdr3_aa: CASSYGDVVNTGELFF
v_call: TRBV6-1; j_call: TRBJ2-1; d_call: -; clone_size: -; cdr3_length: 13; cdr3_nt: TGTGCCAGCGGATGGGGGGCGAACAATGAGCAGTTCTTC; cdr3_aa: CASGWGANNEQFF
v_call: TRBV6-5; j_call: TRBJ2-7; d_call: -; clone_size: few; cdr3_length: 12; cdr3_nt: TGTGCCAGCAGCCTCGACGGGTACCAGCAGTACTTC; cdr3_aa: CASSLDGYQQYF
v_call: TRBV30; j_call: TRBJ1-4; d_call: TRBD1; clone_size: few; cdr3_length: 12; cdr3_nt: TGTGCCTACGACAGGGGGACTGAAAAACTGTTTTTT; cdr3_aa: CAYDRGTEKLFF
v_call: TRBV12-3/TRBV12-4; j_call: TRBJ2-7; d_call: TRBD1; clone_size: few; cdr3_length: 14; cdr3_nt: TGTGCCAGCAGTGCGACGGGACAGGGGAACGAGCAGTACTTC; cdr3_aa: CASSATGQGNEQYF
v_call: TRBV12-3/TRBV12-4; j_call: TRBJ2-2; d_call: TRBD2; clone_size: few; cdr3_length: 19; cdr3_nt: TGTGCCAGCAGTTTAGCCTTACTAGCGGGAGGGCCGAACACCGGGGAGCTGTTTTTT; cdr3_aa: CASSLALLAGGPNTGELFF
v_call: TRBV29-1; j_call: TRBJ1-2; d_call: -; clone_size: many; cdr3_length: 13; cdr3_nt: TGCAGCGTTGGTTATAGCATCTCCGTGGACTACACCTTC; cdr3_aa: CSVGYSISVDYTF
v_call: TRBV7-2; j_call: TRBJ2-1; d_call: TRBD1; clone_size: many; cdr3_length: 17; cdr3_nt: TGTGCCAGCAGCTCCTGGGGTCGGGACAGGTCAAACAATGAGCAGTTCTTC; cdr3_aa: CASSSWGRDRSNNEQFF